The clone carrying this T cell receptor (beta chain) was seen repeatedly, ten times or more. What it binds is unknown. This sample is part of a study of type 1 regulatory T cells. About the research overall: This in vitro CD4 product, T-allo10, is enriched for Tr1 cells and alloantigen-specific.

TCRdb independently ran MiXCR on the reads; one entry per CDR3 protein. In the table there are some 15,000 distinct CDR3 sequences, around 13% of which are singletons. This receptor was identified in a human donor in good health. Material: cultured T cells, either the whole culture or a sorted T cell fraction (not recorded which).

CDR3 loop: CASRLTGAYGYTF. The CDR3 DNA sequence: TGTGCCAGCCGGTTGACAGGGGCGTATGGCTACACCTTC. The rearrangement uses TRBV28 and TRBJ1-2, with 8 nucleotides matching TRBD1. The CDR3 extends over 13 amino acids. Germline lookup yields CDR1 MDHEN and CDR2 SYDVKM. V lost 8 bases, J lost 5 bases, and 7 bases stayed unmatched.